This T cell receptor beta chain came from a study of glioma-infiltrating T cells after dendritic cell vaccination. Study context: Monocyte-derived dendritic cells, cultured roughly 7 days with IL-4 and GM-CSF, were pulsed with autologous tumor lysate.

Sequencing was performed with immunoSEQ multiplex PCR; in TCRdb, only in-frame clones are kept and a portion is missing. Here the sample spans 90,000 to 95,000 clones, over 75% being singletons. Study-wide points: Higher TCR clonality did not directly relate to longer survival.

Regarding this clone: Its specificity is not known.

Sample time point: after dendritic cell vaccination, including at tumor progression/relapse. Before vaccination, two weeks after the third vaccination, and at progression, PBMC were collected. This clonotype was sampled from a human donor with glioblastoma. Material: blood, obtained after dendritic cell vaccination.

CDR3 DNA sequence: TGTGCCAGCTCACCAGTAACAGTGCTGAACACTGAAGCTTTCTTT. Its protein product is CASSPVTVLNTEAFF. The chain uses TRBV18 and TRBJ1-1; D uncertain. Per the germline V gene, CDR1 is KGHSH and CDR2 is LQKENI. The CDR3 is 15 amino acids. Trimming removed 2 bases from V and 0 bases from J, with 10 bases in between.